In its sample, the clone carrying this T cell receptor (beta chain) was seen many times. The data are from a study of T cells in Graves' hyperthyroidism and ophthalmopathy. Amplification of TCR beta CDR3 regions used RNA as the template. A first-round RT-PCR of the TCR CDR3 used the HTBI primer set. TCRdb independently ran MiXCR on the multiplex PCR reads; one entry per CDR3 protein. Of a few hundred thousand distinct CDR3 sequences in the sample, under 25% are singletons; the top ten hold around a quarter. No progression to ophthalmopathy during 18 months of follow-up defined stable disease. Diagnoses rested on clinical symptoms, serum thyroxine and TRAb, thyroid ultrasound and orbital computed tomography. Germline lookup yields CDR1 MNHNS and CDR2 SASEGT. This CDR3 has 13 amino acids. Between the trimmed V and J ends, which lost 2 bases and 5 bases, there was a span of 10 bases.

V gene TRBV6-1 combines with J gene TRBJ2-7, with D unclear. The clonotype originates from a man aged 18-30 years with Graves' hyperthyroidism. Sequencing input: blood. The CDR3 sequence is CASSEMALDEQYF. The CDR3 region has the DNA TGTGCCAGCAGTGAAATGGCGCTGGACGAGCAGTACTTC.